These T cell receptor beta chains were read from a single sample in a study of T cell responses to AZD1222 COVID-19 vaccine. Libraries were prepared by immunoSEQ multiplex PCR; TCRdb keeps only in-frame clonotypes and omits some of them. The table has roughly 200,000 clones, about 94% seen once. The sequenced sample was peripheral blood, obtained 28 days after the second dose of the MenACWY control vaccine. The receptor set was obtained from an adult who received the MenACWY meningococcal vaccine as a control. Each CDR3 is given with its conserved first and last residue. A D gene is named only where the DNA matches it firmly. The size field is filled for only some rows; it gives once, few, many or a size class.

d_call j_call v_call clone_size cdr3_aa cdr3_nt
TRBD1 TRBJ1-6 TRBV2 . CASSADRVNSPLHF TGTGCCAGCAGCGCGGACAGGGTTAATTCACCCCTCCACTTT
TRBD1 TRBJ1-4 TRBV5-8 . CASSSGTARGQGKLFF TGTGCCAGCAGCTCAGGGACAGCGCGGGGTCAAGGAAAACTGTTTTTT
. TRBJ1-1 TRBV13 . CASSGRTRSEAFF TGTGCCAGCAGCGGGCGGACAAGAAGTGAAGCTTTCTTT
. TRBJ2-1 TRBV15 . CATSSRTSPRAHEQFF TGTGCCACCAGCTCCCGGACCTCTCCACGGGCACATGAGCAGTTCTTC
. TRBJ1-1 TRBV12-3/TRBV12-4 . CASTSPTEAFF TGTGCCAGCACCTCCCCCACTGAAGCTTTCTTT
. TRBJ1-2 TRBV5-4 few CASSLGKAGLGGYTF TGTGCCAGCAGCTTAGGGAAGGCTGGATTGGGCGGCTACACCTTC
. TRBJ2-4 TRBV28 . CASSFLDGAKNIQYF TGTGCCAGCAGTTTCTTGGACGGAGCCAAAAACATTCAGTACTTC
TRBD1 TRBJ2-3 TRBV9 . CASGRDRTVDTQYF TGTGCCAGCGGCCGGGACAGGACGGTGGATACGCAGTATTTT
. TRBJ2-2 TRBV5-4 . CASSFDGANTGELFF TGTGCCAGCAGCTTTGACGGGGCGAACACCGGGGAGCTGTTTTTT
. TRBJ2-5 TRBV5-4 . CASSPAEVGLVETQYF TGTGCCAGCAGCCCGGCCGAGGTAGGCTTGGTGGAGACCCAGTACTTC
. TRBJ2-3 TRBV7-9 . CASTIRGSASTDTQYF TGTGCCAGCACCATAAGGGGGTCCGCTAGCACAGATACGCAGTATTTT
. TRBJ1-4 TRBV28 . CASSSPGGSTNEKLFF TGTGCCAGCAGTTCCCCGGGGGGGTCAACTAATGAAAAACTGTTTTTT
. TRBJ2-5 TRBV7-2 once CASSLGRQIRETQYF TGTGCCAGCAGCTTAGGTCGACAGATCCGGGAGACCCAGTACTTC
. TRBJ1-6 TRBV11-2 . CASSTQAGAGNSPLHF TGTGCCAGCAGCACCCAAGCCGGGGCTGGGAATTCACCCCTCCACTTT
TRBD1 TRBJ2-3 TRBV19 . CASSPAGTGSTDTQYF TGTGCCAGTAGTCCGGCCGGGACAGGTAGCACAGATACGCAGTATTTT
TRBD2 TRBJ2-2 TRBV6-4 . CASSAWREPGGDTGELFF TGTGCCAGCAGTGCTTGGCGGGAGCCCGGTGGCGACACCGGGGAGCTGTTTTTT
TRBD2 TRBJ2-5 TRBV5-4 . CASSQLAGGGETQYF TGTGCCAGCAGCCAACTAGCGGGAGGCGGGGAGACCCAGTACTTC
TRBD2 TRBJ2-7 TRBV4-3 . CASSQEPAGGSYEQYF TGCGCCAGCAGCCAAGAACCAGCGGGGGGTTCCTACGAGCAGTACTTC
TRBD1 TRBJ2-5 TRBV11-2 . CASNQPGQGLETQYF TGTGCCAGCAACCAACCGGGACAGGGACTTGAGACCCAGTACTTC
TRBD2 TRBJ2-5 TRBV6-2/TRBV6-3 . CASSKPESGGRGETQYF TGTGCCAGCAGTAAGCCTGAGTCGGGAGGGAGGGGAGAGACCCAGTACTTC
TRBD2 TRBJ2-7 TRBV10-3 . CAISEREAIYEQYF TGTGCCATCAGTGAGCGGGAGGCCATCTACGAGCAGTACTTC
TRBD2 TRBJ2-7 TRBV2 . CASSQTSGRDYEQYF TGTGCCAGCAGTCAGACTAGCGGGAGGGACTACGAGCAGTACTTC
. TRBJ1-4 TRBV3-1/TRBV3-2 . CARDPNEKLFF TGTGCCAGGGATCCTAATGAAAAACTGTTTTTT
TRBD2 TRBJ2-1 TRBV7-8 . CASGGSGRVAYNEQFF TGTGCCAGCGGGGGGAGCGGGAGGGTCGCCTACAATGAGCAGTTCTTC